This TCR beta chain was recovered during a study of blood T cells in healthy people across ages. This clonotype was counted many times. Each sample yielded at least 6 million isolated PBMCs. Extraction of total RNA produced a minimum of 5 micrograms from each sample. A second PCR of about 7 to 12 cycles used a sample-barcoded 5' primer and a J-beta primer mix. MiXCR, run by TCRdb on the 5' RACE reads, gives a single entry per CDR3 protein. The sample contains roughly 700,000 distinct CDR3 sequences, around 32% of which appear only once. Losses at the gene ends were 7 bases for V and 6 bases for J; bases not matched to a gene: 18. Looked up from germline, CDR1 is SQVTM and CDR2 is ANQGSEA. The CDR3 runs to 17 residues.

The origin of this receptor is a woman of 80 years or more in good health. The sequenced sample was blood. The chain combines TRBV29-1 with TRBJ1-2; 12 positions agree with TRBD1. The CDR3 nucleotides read TGCAGCGCCGATACAACCGGGACAGGGGGCGCAGTACATGGCTACACCTTC. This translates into CSADTTGTGGAVHGYTF.